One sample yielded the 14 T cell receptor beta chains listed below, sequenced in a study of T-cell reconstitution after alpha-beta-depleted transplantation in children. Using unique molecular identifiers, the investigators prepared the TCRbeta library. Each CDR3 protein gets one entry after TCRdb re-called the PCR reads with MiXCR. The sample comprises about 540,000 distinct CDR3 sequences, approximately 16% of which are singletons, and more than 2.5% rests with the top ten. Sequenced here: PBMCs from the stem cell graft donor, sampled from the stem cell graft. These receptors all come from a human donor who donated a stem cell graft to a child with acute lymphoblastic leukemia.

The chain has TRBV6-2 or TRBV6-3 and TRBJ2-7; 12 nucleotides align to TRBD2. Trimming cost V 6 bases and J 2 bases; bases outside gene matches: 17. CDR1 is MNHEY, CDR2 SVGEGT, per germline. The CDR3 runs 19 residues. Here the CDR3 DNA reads TGTGCCAGCAGCCCCGCGCAATGGATTAGGACTAGCGGGACCTACGAGCAGTACTTC. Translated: CASSPAQWIRTSGTYEQYF.

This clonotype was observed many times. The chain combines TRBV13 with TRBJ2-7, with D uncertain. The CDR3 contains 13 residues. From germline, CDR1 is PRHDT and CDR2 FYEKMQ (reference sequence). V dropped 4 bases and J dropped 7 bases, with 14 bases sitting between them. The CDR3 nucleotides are TGTGCCAGCAGCTACGGACCGCAAAGGGAGCAGTACTTC. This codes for CASSYGPQREQYF.

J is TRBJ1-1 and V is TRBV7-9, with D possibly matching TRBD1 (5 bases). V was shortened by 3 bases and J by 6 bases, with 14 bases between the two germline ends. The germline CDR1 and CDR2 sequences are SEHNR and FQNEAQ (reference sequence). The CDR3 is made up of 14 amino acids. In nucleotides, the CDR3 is TGTGCCAGCAGCTTCGCCGGGGCCAGCCCTGAAGCTTTCTTT. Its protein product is CASSFAGASPEAFF.

This CDR3 reads CASSQGGVWASYNEQFF. In nucleotides, the CDR3 is TGTGCCAGCAGCCAAGGGGGAGTTTGGGCCTCCTACAATGAGCAGTTCTTC. The chain is built from TRBV3-1 and TRBJ2-1; D might be TRBD2 (5 bases). Germline assignment: CDR1 LGHDT and CDR2 YNNKEL (reference sequence). CDR3 length equals 17 residues. V was cut by 1 base and J by 0 bases, with 13 bases left in between.

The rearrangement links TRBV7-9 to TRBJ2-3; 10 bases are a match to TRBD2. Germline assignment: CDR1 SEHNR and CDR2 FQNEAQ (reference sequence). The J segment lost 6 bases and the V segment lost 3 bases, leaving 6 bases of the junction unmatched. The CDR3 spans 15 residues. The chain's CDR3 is CASSLTGLASDTQYF. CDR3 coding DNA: TGTGCCAGCAGCTTGACGGGACTAGCGTCCGATACGCAGTATTTT.

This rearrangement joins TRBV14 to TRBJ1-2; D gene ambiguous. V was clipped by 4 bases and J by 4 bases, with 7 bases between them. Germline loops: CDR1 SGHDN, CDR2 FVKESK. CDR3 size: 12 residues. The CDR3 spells CASSPEGYGYTF. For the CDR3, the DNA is TGTGCCAGCAGCCCGGAGGGCTATGGCTACACCTTC. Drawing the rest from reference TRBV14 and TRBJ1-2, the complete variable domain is EAGVTQFPSHSVIEKGQTVTLRCDPISGHDNLYWYRRVMGKEIKFLLHFVKESKQDESGMPNNRFLAERTGGTYSTLKVQPAELEDSGVYFCASSPEGYGYTFGSGTRLTVV.

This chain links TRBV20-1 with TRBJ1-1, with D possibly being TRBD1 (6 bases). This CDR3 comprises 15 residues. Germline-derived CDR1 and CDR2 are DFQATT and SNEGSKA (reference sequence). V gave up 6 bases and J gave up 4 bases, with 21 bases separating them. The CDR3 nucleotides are TGCAGTGCGGCCCGGGGCAGGGGAGGGAGCACTGAAGCTTTCTTT. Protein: CSAARGRGGSTEAFF.

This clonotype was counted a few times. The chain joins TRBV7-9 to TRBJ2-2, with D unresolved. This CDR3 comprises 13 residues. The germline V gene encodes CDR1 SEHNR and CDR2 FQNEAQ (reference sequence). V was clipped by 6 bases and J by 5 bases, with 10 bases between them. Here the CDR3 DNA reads TGTGCCAGCAGTTCCAAAGAAACCGGGGAGCTGTTTTTT. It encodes CASSSKETGELFF. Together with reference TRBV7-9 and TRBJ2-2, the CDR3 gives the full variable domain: DTGVSQNPRHKITKRGQNVTFRCDPISEHNRLYWYRQTLGQGPEFLTYFQNEAQLEKSRLLSDRFSAERPKGSFSTLEIQRTEQGDSAMYLCASSSKETGELFFGEGSRLTVL.

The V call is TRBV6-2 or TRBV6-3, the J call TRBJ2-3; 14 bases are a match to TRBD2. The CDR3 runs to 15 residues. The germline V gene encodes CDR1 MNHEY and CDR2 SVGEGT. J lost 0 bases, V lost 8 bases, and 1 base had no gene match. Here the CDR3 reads CASRLAGGSTDTQYF. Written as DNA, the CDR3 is TGTGCCAGCCGACTAGCGGGAGGGAGCACAGATACGCAGTATTTT.

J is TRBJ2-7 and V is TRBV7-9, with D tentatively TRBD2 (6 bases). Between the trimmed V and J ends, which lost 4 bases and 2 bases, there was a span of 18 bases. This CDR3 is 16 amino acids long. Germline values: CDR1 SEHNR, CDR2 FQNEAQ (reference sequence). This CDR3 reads CASSSDSGYNTYEQYF. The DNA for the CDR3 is TGTGCCAGCAGCTCGGATAGCGGTTACAACACCTACGAGCAGTACTTC.

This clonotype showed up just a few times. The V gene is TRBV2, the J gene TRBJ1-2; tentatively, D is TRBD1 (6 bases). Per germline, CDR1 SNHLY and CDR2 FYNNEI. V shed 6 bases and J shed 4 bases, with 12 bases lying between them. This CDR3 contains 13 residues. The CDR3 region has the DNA TGTGCCAGCAGACAGGGTGAGGCCTATGGCTACACCTTC. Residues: CASRQGEAYGYTF.

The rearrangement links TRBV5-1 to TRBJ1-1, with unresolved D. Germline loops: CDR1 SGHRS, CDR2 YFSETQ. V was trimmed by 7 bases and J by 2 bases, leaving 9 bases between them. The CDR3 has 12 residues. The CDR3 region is CASSGDNTEAFF. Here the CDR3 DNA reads TGCGCCAGCTCGGGAGACAACACTGAAGCTTTCTTT.

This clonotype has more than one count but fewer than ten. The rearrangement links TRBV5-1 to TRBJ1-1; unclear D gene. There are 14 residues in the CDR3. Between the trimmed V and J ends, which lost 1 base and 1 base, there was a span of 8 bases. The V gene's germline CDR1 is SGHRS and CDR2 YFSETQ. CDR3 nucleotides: TGCGCCAGCAGCTTGCAAGAGGGGAACACTGAAGCTTTCTTT. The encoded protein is CASSLQEGNTEAFF.

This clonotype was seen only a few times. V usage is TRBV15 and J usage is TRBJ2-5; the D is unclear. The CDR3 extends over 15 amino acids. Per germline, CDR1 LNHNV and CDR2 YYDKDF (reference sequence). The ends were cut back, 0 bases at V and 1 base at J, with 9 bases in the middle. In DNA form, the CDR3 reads TGTGCCACCAGCAGAGATTGGCGGAGCCAAGAGACCCAGTACTTC. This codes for CATSRDWRSQETQYF.